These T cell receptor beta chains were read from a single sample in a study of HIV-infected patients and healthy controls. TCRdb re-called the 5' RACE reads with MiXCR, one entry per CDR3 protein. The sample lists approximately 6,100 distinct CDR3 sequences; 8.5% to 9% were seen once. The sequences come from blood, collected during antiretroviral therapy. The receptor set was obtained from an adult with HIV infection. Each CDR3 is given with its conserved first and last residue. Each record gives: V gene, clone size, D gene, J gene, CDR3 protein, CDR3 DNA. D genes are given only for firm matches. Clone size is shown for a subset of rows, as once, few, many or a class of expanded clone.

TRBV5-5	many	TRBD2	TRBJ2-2	CASSLLAGGNTGELFF	TGTGCCAGCAGTCTACTAGCGGGAGGGAACACCGGGGAGCTGTTTTTT
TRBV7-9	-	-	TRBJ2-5	CASSLAQSWKETQYF	TGTGCCAGCAGCTTAGCGCAGTCGTGGAAAGAGACCCAGTACTTC
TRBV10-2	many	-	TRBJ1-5	CASSESSVRQPQHF	TGCGCCAGCAGTGAGTCCTCAGTCCGGCAGCCCCAGCATTTT
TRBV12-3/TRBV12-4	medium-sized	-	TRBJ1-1	CASSLEAVRAFF	TGTGCCAGCAGTTTAGAGGCGGTGAGGGCTTTCTTT
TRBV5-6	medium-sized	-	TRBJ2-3	CASSPTLADTQYF	TGTGCCAGCAGCCCGACCCTGGCAGATACGCAGTATTTT
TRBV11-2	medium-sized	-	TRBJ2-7	CASSLASSSNEQYF	TGTGCCAGCAGCTTAGCTTCTAGTTCCAACGAGCAGTACTTC
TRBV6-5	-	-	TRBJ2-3	CASSYSSERSDTQYF	TGTGCCAGCAGTTACTCGAGTGAGCGCTCAGATACGCAGTATTTT
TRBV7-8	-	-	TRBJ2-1	CASSSTGLEQFF	TGTGCCAGCAGCTCCACCGGCCTGGAGCAGTTCTTC
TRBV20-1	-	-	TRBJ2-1	CSARDQRTLYNEQFF	TGCAGTGCTAGAGATCAACGGACCCTCTACAATGAGCAGTTCTTC
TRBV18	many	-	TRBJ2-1	CASSPGASGQFF	TGTGCCAGCTCACCAGGAGCGAGTGGGCAGTTCTTC
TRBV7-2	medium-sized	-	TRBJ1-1	CASSLAQGNTEAFF	TGTGCCAGCAGCTTAGCACAGGGGAACACTGAAGCTTTCTTT
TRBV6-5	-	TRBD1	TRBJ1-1	CASSRGQSRLRAFF	TGTGCCAGCAGTAGGGGACAGAGCCGCTTGAGAGCTTTCTTT
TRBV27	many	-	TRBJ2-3	CTSSLQGTDTQYF	TGCACCAGCAGTTTACAGGGCACAGATACGCAGTATTTT
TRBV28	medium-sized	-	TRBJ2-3	CASTHGSRSQYF	TGTGCCAGCACCCACGGGAGTCGTTCGCAGTATTTT
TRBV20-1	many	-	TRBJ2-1	CSARKGLSRYNEQFF	TGCAGTGCTAGAAAGGGACTCAGCAGGTACAATGAGCAGTTCTTC
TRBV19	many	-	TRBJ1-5	CASKDGPAQHF	TGTGCCAGTAAAGACGGCCCGGCCCAGCATTTT
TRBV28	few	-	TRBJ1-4	CASSPRRRNEKLFF	TGTGCCAGCAGTCCCAGACGGCGTAATGAAAAACTGTTTTTT
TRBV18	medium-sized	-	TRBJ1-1	CASSPGTGTEAFF	TGTGCCAGCTCACCGGGGACTGGGACTGAAGCTTTCTTT
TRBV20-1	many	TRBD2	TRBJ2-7	CSARDPGTSPYEQYF	TGCAGTGCTAGAGACCCCGGGACTAGCCCCTACGAGCAGTACTTC
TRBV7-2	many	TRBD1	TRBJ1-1	CASSQPVQGIAEAFF	TGTGCCAGCAGCCAGCCGGTACAGGGGATCGCTGAAGCTTTCTTT
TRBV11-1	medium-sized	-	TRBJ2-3	CASSLKIDTQYF	TGTGCCAGCAGCTTAAAGATTGATACGCAGTATTTT
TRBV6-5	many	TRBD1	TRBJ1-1	CASSFRTGNTEAFF	TGTGCCAGCAGTTTCCGGACAGGGAACACTGAAGCTTTCTTT
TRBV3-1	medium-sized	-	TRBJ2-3	CASRPTAGTDTQYF	TGTGCCAGCAGACCCACCGCAGGAACAGATACGCAGTATTTT
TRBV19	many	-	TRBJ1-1	CASSIGLRLEAFF	TGTGCCAGTAGTATAGGACTCCGGCTTGAAGCTTTCTTT
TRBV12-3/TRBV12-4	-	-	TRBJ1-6	CASSFSNSTLHF	TGTGCCAGCAGTTTTAGTAATTCAACCCTCCACTTT
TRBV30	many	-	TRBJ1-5	CAWSGFAYESQHF	TGTGCCTGGAGCGGGTTCGCGTACGAGTCCCAGCATTTT
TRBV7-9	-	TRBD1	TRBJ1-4	CASTRLRGTTISTNEKLFF	TGTGCCAGCACCCGACTCAGGGGGACAACCATTTCAACTAATGAAAAACTGTTTTTT
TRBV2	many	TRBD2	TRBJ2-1	CASRERLAGGNEQFF	TGTGCCAGCAGAGAAAGACTAGCGGGCGGGAATGAGCAGTTCTTC
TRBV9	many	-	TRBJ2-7	CASSPRTPWYEQYF	TGTGCCAGCAGCCCCCGGACACCGTGGTACGAGCAGTACTTC
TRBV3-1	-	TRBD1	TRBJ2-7	CASSQRGQGTYEQYF	TGTGCCAGCAGCCAAAGGGGACAGGGGACCTACGAGCAGTACTTC
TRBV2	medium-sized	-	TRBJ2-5	CASSERNLYQETQYF	TGTGCCAGCAGTGAAAGAAACCTGTACCAAGAGACCCAGTACTTC
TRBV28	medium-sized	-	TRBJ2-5	CASSQQKETQYF	TGTGCCAGCAGTCAGCAGAAAGAGACCCAGTACTTC
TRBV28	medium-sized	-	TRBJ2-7	CASSSLPGIYEQYF	TGTGCCAGCAGTTCCCTGCCTGGCATCTACGAGCAGTACTTC
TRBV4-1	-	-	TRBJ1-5	CASSQGGLQPQHF	TGCGCCAGCAGCCAAGGGGGTTTACAGCCCCAGCATTTT
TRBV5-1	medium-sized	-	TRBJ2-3	CASSLGDPADTQYF	TGCGCCAGCAGCTTGGGTGATCCGGCAGATACGCAGTATTTT
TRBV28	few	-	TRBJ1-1	CASTKMAGPTEAFF	TGTGCCAGCACCAAAATGGCAGGGCCCACTGAAGCTTTCTTT
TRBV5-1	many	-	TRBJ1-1	CASSLVAGWEAFF	TGCGCCAGCAGCTTGGTGGCCGGTTGGGAAGCTTTCTTT
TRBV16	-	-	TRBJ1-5	CASSQQGILGNQPQHF	TGTGCCAGCAGCCAACAGGGGATCCTCGGCAATCAGCCCCAGCATTTT
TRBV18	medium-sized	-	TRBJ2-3	CASSPVPDTQYF	TGTGCCAGCTCACCGGTACCAGATACGCAGTATTTT
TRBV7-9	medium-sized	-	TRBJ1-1	CASIHWGSMNTEAFF	TGTGCCAGCATCCATTGGGGGAGCATGAACACTGAAGCTTTCTTT
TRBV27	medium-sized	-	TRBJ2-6	CASSLWVPSGSGANVLTF	TGTGCCAGCAGTTTATGGGTACCGAGTGGCTCTGGGGCCAACGTCCTGACTTTC
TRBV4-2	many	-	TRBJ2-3	CASSQEVVATQYF	TGTGCCAGCAGCCAAGAGGTCGTAGCGACGCAGTATTTT
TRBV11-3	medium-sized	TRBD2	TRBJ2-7	CASSLQGSGSYEQYF	TGTGCCAGCAGCTTACAAGGTAGCGGGTCCTACGAGCAGTACTTC